The clone carrying this T cell receptor (beta chain) was picked up one time. Its antigen is undetermined. The data are from a study of cytomegalovirus exposure and HLA in healthy donors. Broader study findings: Subsequent analysis of the approximately 110 validation repertoires found a tendency for first-cohort TCR clusters to co-occur.

Assay: immunoSEQ multiplex PCR; the TCRdb copy retains only in-frame clones and omits some. The sample includes about 170,000 clones, approximately 96% of them seen just once. V gave up 5 bases and J gave up 8 bases, with 13 bases separating them. The CDR3 is 13 residues long. CDR1 is MNHEY and CDR2 is SMNVEV in the germline V gene (reference sequence). This TCR was sampled from a woman between 18 and 30 years old in good health and CMV-seronegative. Specimen: PBMCs. The genes are TRBV27 and TRBJ2-1; D gene ambiguous. CDR3 DNA sequence: TGTGCCAGCAGTCCAATTGAGATCGATGAGCAGTTCTTC. Translated: CASSPIEIDEQFF.